This is a list of T cell receptor beta chains from one sample in a study of blood T cell repertoires in COVID-19. This table comes from immunoSEQ multiplex PCR, and its TCRdb copy is limited to in-frame clones, with some not included. The sample comprises about 250,000 clones, 80% to 90% of which are singletons, and roughly 4% rests with the top ten. Material: PBMCs or T cells enriched from blood (not recorded which). The receptors stem from a woman in her 30s who had recovered from COVID-19. CDR3s include the opening cysteine and the closing phenylalanine or tryptophan. The D gene is left open where the match is weak. A clone size is listed for some rows: how often the clone was seen (once, few, many), or a class if it is expanded.

v_gene,abundance,d_gene,j_gene,CDR3nt,CDR3aa
TRBV28,NA,TRBD2,TRBJ2-7,TGTGCCAGCAGTAGGGGACTAGCGTTCTACGAGCAGTACTTC,CASSRGLAFYEQYF
TRBV7-9,NA,TRBD1,TRBJ1-1,TGTGCCAGCAGCTCGCCGGGACAGGGAATTGAAGCTTTCTTT,CASSSPGQGIEAFF
TRBV6-1,NA,NA,TRBJ2-1,TGTGCCAGCAGTGAAGATCAGGACTACAATGAGCAGTTCTTC,CASSEDQDYNEQFF
TRBV5-4,NA,TRBD2,TRBJ2-7,TGTGCCAGCAGCTTGTCCGCGGGGGCCTACGAGCAGTACTTC,CASSLSAGAYEQYF
TRBV2,NA,NA,TRBJ2-4,TGTGCCAGCAGTGAAAGGGGCCGTCAAGCCAAAAACATTCAGTACTTC,CASSERGRQAKNIQYF
TRBV12-3/TRBV12-4,NA,NA,TRBJ1-2,TGTGCCAGCAGCCCCCTCGCGGGAGGCTACACCTTC,CASSPLAGGYTF
TRBV11-2,NA,NA,TRBJ2-3,TGTGCCAGCAGCTTAGCGGGCAGGGACACAGATACGCAGTATTTT,CASSLAGRDTDTQYF
TRBV19,NA,TRBD1,TRBJ2-5,TGTGCCAGTAGTTCAGACAGGGGAAAAGAGACCCAGTACTTC,CASSSDRGKETQYF
TRBV10-3,once,NA,TRBJ1-5,TGTGCCATCAGTGAAGGGGGGGGCAATCAGCCCCAGCATTTT,CAISEGGGNQPQHF
TRBV7-8,NA,TRBD2,TRBJ2-3,TGTGCCAGCAGCTTAGTGGGGGGGTCAACAGATACGCAGTATTTT,CASSLVGGSTDTQYF
TRBV28,few,TRBD1,TRBJ1-2,TGTGCCAGCAGTTCCCTGGGGTCGTGGGACAGCCACGACTATGGCTACACCTTC,CASSSLGSWDSHDYGYTF
TRBV6-2/TRBV6-3,NA,TRBD2,TRBJ2-1,TGTGCCAGCAGTCCCGCCTGGGGGCGGGAGGGTGAGGACAATGAGCAGTTCTTC,CASSPAWGREGEDNEQFF
TRBV9,once,NA,TRBJ2-4,TGTGCCAGCAGCGTAGACGGGGGAGCCAAAAACATTCAGTACTTC,CASSVDGGAKNIQYF
TRBV18,NA,TRBD1,TRBJ2-2,TGTGCCAGCTCACCACAGGGGGCCGCGAACACCGGGGAGCTGTTTTTT,CASSPQGAANTGELFF
TRBV7-6,few,NA,TRBJ1-3,TGTGCCAGCAGCTTAGAGGGGCTCGCTGGAAACACCATATATTTT,CASSLEGLAGNTIYF
TRBV19,NA,NA,TRBJ1-1,TGTGCCAGTAGCCACCGCGGACCGGGACACCTCAATGAAGCTTTCTTT,CASSHRGPGHLNEAFF
TRBV12-3/TRBV12-4,NA,NA,TRBJ1-1,TGTGCCAGCAGTTTTTCCGGTGAAGCTTTCTTT,CASSFSGEAFF
TRBV5-4,NA,NA,TRBJ2-1,TGTGCCAGCAGCTTAAGGGGGAGGGACAATGAGCAGTTCTTC,CASSLRGRDNEQFF
TRBV10-3,NA,NA,TRBJ2-2,TGTGCCATCAGTGAGTCGAAAGGGGGCACCGGGGAGCTGTTTTTT,CAISESKGGTGELFF
TRBV4-2,NA,NA,TRBJ1-2,TGTGCCAGCAGCCAAGATCTCCGAGGGGGCTACACCTTC,CASSQDLRGGYTF
TRBV4-1,NA,TRBD1,TRBJ2-7,TGCGCCAGCAGCCAAGTTGGGACAGGGGCAGACGAGCAGTACTTC,CASSQVGTGADEQYF
TRBV5-6,NA,TRBD1,TRBJ1-2,TGTGCCAGCAGCTTGGGAACAGGGGCCGCCAACTATGGCTACACCTTC,CASSLGTGAANYGYTF
TRBV24-1,NA,NA,TRBJ1-1,TGTGCCACCAGCAGAGGGCCTAACACTGAAGCTTTCTTT,CATSRGPNTEAFF
TRBV4-1,NA,NA,TRBJ1-3,TGCGCCAGCAGCCAAGCTATTTTCTCTGGAAACACCATATATTTT,CASSQAIFSGNTIYF
TRBV7-8,NA,TRBD1,TRBJ1-1,TGTGCCAGCAGCTTTTACCGGACAGGGAGGGACACTGAAGCTTTCTTT,CASSFYRTGRDTEAFF
TRBV5-1,NA,TRBD1,TRBJ1-2,TGCGCCAGCAGCTCCGCGCCGGGACAGGCTAACTATGGCTACACCTTC,CASSSAPGQANYGYTF
TRBV6-5,once,TRBD1,TRBJ1-5,TGTGCCAGCAGCCAGACCGGGACAGCGTATCAGCCCCAGCATTTT,CASSQTGTAYQPQHF
TRBV4-2,NA,TRBD2,TRBJ2-5,TGTGCCAGCAGCCTACAACTAGCGGGGGGGGAGACCCAGTACTTC,CASSLQLAGGETQYF